This is a list of T cell receptor beta chains from one sample in a study of blood T cell repertoires in COVID-19. Using immunoSEQ multiplex PCR, the repertoire was profiled, and TCRdb retains in-frame clones only, with some absent. Of fewer than 250,000 clones in the sample, around 76% were seen once. The material sequenced was peripheral blood. The receptors come from a woman between 55 and 75 years old with COVID-19, enrolled during active disease. Both conserved end residues are part of each CDR3. The order of the fields is J gene, V gene, CDR3 length, CDR3 protein.

j_call: TRBJ1-1
v_call: TRBV6-5
cdr3_length: 15
cdr3_aa: CASSYEGGVNTEAFF

j_call: TRBJ1-6
v_call: TRBV18
cdr3_length: 16
cdr3_aa: CASSAGQGAYNSPLHF

j_call: TRBJ1-2
v_call: TRBV7-9
cdr3_length: 14
cdr3_aa: CASSLAGQNYGYTF

j_call: TRBJ1-1
v_call: TRBV9
cdr3_length: 15
cdr3_aa: CASSVAVGVGTEAFF

j_call: TRBJ2-5
v_call: TRBV2
cdr3_length: 15
cdr3_aa: CASRPRLGGFETQYF

j_call: TRBJ2-1
v_call: TRBV6-2/TRBV6-3
cdr3_length: 16
cdr3_aa: CASSYSSGSSYNEQFF

j_call: TRBJ1-5
v_call: TRBV29-1
cdr3_length: 13
cdr3_aa: CSVAGQTNQPQHF

j_call: TRBJ1-2
v_call: TRBV29-1
cdr3_length: 13
cdr3_aa: CSVRTGTSYGYTF

j_call: TRBJ2-5
v_call: TRBV6-5
cdr3_length: 15
cdr3_aa: CATSTRTGSQETQYF

j_call: TRBJ1-2
v_call: TRBV19
cdr3_length: 15
cdr3_aa: CASRTSGQGASGYTF

j_call: TRBJ2-3
v_call: TRBV5-4
cdr3_length: 15
cdr3_aa: CASSGGSNRVDTQYF

j_call: TRBJ2-2
v_call: TRBV5-6
cdr3_length: 15
cdr3_aa: CASRIAGGNTGELFF

j_call: TRBJ1-5
v_call: TRBV28
cdr3_length: 15
cdr3_aa: CASSRAGVSNQPQHF

j_call: TRBJ2-7
v_call: TRBV11-1
cdr3_length: 13
cdr3_aa: CASRHSRSYEQYF

j_call: TRBJ2-7
v_call: TRBV9
cdr3_length: 14
cdr3_aa: CASSGTSSSYEQYF

j_call: TRBJ2-5
v_call: TRBV19
cdr3_length: 14
cdr3_aa: CASSIARGQETQYF

j_call: TRBJ1-2
v_call: TRBV28
cdr3_length: 12
cdr3_aa: CASSAPNYGYTF

j_call: TRBJ2-5
v_call: TRBV24-1
cdr3_length: 15
cdr3_aa: CATSFGHSSQETQYF

j_call: TRBJ2-1
v_call: TRBV2
cdr3_length: 11
cdr3_aa: CASRQGNEQFF

j_call: TRBJ2-7
v_call: TRBV18
cdr3_length: 15
cdr3_aa: CASSPGQGTSYEQYF

j_call: TRBJ2-7
v_call: TRBV15
cdr3_length: 13
cdr3_aa: CATQGGGSYEQYF

j_call: TRBJ2-3
v_call: TRBV19
cdr3_length: 13
cdr3_aa: CASKRRESDTQYF

j_call: TRBJ1-3
v_call: TRBV5-1
cdr3_length: 16
cdr3_aa: CASSLSDRGSGNTIYF

j_call: TRBJ2-5
v_call: TRBV30
cdr3_length: 14
cdr3_aa: CAWSPGTGWETQYF

j_call: TRBJ1-5
v_call: TRBV5-1
cdr3_length: 15
cdr3_aa: CASSRQGDFGQPQHF

j_call: TRBJ2-1
v_call: TRBV6-5
cdr3_length: 14
cdr3_aa: CATALLAGVNEQFF

j_call: TRBJ1-4
v_call: TRBV4-3
cdr3_length: 17
cdr3_aa: CASSQRPDPRVNEKLFF

j_call: TRBJ1-2
v_call: TRBV28
cdr3_length: 13
cdr3_aa: CASSLDRQYGYTF

j_call: TRBJ1-3
v_call: TRBV18
cdr3_length: 17
cdr3_aa: CASSRDRGPSYGNTIYF

j_call: TRBJ1-2
v_call: TRBV5-8
cdr3_length: 13
cdr3_aa: CASSLRGSMSYTF

j_call: TRBJ2-3
v_call: TRBV24-1
cdr3_length: 18
cdr3_aa: CATSETTGLAGVTDTQYF

j_call: TRBJ2-5
v_call: TRBV11-2
cdr3_length: 16
cdr3_aa: CASSLDLASGQETQYF

j_call: TRBJ2-3
v_call: TRBV24-1
cdr3_length: 18
cdr3_aa: CATSDLRDLAGGPDTQYF

j_call: TRBJ1-5
v_call: TRBV28
cdr3_length: 13
cdr3_aa: CASTSGGSQPQHF

j_call: TRBJ1-5
v_call: TRBV10-3
cdr3_length: 14
cdr3_aa: CATQGSTSNQPQHF

j_call: TRBJ2-5
v_call: TRBV4-2
cdr3_length: 14
cdr3_aa: CASSQRTGEETQYF

j_call: TRBJ1-6
v_call: TRBV27
cdr3_length: 17
cdr3_aa: CASIPSGTAFYNSPLHF

j_call: TRBJ1-1
v_call: TRBV5-1
cdr3_length: 15
cdr3_aa: CASSSTSQGSTEAFF

j_call: TRBJ1-2
v_call: TRBV6-4
cdr3_length: 13
cdr3_aa: CASSERSNYGYTF

j_call: TRBJ1-2
v_call: TRBV6-4
cdr3_length: 13
cdr3_aa: CASSGSRGNGYTF

j_call: TRBJ1-1
v_call: TRBV5-1
cdr3_length: 14
cdr3_aa: CASSLGQANTEAFF

j_call: TRBJ1-5
v_call: TRBV5-6
cdr3_length: 15
cdr3_aa: CASSLRRGGNQPQHF

j_call: TRBJ2-7
v_call: TRBV9
cdr3_length: 14
cdr3_aa: CASSGQTGGYEQYF

j_call: TRBJ1-2
v_call: TRBV5-6
cdr3_length: 14
cdr3_aa: CASRGTGTADGYTF

j_call: TRBJ1-1
v_call: TRBV15
cdr3_length: 17
cdr3_aa: CATSARRTGTRNTEAFF

j_call: TRBJ1-2
v_call: TRBV4-1
cdr3_length: 15
cdr3_aa: CASSQNVGGDGGYTF

j_call: TRBJ2-1
v_call: TRBV3-1/TRBV3-2
cdr3_length: 17
cdr3_aa: CASSQSQVGREGPEQFF

j_call: TRBJ1-1
v_call: TRBV11-2
cdr3_length: 16
cdr3_aa: CASSFGQGGKNTEAFF

j_call: TRBJ1-4
v_call: TRBV7-3
cdr3_length: 15
cdr3_aa: CASSQMGGSNEKLFF

j_call: TRBJ1-5
v_call: TRBV6-5
cdr3_length: 14
cdr3_aa: CASSLGRSNQPQHF

j_call: TRBJ1-1
v_call: TRBV30
cdr3_length: 13
cdr3_aa: CAWSPARGTEAFF

j_call: TRBJ1-3
v_call: TRBV4-1
cdr3_length: 19
cdr3_aa: CASSHLRTGTGGSGNTIYF

j_call: TRBJ2-3
v_call: TRBV29-1
cdr3_length: 12
cdr3_aa: CSVGTSGYPQYF

j_call: TRBJ1-1
v_call: TRBV9
cdr3_length: 16
cdr3_aa: CASSVALGGTNTEAFF

j_call: TRBJ1-1
v_call: TRBV29-1
cdr3_length: 13
cdr3_aa: CSVGRTGDTEAFF

j_call: TRBJ2-5
v_call: TRBV7-2
cdr3_length: 14
cdr3_aa: CASSLGLATETQYF

j_call: TRBJ2-4
v_call: TRBV6-5
cdr3_length: 16
cdr3_aa: CASSYLRETSKNIQYF